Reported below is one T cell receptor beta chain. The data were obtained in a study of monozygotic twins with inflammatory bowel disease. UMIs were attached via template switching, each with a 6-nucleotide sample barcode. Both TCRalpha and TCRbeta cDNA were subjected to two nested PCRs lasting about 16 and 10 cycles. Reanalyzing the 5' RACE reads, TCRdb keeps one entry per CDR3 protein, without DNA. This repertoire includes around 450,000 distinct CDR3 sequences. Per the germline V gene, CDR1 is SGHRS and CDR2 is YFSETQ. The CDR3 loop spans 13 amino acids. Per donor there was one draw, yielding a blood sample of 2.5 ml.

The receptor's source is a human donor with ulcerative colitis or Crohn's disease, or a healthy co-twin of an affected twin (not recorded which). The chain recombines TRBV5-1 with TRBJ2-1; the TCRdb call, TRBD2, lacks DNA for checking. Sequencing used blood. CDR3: CAGSLDPSVEQFF.